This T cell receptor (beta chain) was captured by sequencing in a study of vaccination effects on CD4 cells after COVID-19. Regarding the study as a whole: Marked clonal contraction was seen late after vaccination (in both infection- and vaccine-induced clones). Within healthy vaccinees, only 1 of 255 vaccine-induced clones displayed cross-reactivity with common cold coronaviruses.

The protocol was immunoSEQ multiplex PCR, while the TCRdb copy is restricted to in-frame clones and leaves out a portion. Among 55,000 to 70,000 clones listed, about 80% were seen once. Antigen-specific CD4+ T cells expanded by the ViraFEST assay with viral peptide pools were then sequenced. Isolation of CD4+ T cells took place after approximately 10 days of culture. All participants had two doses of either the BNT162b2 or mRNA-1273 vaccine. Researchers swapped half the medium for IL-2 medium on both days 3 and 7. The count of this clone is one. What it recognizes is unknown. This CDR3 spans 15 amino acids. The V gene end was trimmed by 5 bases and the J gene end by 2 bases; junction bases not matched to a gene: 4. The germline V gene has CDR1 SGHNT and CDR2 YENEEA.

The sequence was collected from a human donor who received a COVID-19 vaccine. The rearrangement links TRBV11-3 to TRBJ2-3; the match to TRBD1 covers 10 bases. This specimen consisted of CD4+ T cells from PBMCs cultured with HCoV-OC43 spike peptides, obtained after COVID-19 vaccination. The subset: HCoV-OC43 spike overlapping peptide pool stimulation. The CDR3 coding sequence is TGTGCCAGCAGCAAAGGACAGGGGGACACAGATACGCAGTATTTT. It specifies CASSKGQGDTDTQYF.